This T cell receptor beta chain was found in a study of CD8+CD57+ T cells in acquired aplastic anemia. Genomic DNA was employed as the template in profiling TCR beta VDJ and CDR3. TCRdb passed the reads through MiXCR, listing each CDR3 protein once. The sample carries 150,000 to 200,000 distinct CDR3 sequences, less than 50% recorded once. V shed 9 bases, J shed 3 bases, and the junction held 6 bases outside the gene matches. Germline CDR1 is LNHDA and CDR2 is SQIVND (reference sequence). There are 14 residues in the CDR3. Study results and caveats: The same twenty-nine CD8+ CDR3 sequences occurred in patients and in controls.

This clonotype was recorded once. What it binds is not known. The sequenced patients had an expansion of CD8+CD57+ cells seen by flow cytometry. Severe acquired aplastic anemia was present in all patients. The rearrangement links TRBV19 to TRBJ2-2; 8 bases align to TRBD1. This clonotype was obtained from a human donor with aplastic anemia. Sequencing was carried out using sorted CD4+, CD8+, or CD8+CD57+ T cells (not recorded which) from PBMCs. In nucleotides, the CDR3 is TGTGCCAGCAAGGACAGGGCGTACACCGGGGAGCTGTTTTTT. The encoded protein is CASKDRAYTGELFF.